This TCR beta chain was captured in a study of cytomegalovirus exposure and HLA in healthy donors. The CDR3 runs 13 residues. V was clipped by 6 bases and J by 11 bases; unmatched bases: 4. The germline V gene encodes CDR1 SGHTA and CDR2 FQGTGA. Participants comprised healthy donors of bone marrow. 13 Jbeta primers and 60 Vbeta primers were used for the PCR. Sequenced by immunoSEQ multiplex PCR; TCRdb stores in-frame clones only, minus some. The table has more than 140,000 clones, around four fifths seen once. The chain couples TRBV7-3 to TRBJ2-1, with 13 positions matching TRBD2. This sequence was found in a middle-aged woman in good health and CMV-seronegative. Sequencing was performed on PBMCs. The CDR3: CASRPGTSGKQFF. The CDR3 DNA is TGTGCCAGCAGACCCGGGACTAGCGGGAAGCAGTTCTTC.